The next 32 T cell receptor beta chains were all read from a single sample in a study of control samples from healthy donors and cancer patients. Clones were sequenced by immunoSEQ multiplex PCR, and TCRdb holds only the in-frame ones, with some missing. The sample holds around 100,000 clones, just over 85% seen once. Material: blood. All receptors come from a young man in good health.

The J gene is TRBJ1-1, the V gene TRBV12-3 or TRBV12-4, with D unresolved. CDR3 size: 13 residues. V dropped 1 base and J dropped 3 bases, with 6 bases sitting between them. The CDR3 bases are TGTGCCAGCAGTTTAGGAGACTACACTGAAGCTTTCTTT. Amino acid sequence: CASSLGDYTEAFF.

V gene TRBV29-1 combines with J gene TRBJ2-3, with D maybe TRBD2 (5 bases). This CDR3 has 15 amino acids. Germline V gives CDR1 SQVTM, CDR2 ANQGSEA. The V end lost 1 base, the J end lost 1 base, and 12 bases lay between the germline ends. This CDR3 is CSVEGSGARTDTQYF. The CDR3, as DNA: TGCAGCGTTGAAGGGAGCGGAGCCCGCACAGATACGCAGTATTTT.

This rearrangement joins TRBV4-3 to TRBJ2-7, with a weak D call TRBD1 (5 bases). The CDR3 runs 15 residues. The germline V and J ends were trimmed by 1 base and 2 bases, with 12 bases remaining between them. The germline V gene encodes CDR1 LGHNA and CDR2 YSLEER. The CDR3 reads CASSQGLDTTYEQYF. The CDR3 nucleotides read TGCGCCAGCAGCCAAGGATTGGACACTACCTACGAGCAGTACTTC.

The CDR3, as DNA: TGTGCCAGCAGTGAACACGGGCGGGAGGGCCAAGGGTTCGAGCAGTACTTC. Protein: CASSEHGREGQGFEQYF. The V call is TRBV25-1, the J call TRBJ2-7; 9 bases match TRBD2. Germline CDR1 and CDR2: MGHDK and SYGVNS. The CDR3 has 17 residues. With 2 bases clipped from V and 6 bases from J, the junction kept 14 bases outside the gene matches.

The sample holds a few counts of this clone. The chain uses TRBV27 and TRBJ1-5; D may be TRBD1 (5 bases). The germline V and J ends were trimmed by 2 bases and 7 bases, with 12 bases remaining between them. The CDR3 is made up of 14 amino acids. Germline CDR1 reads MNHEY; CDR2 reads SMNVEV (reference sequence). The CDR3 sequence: CASSLMGGRQPQHF. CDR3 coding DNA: TGTGCCAGCAGTTTAATGGGGGGGAGACAGCCCCAGCATTTT.

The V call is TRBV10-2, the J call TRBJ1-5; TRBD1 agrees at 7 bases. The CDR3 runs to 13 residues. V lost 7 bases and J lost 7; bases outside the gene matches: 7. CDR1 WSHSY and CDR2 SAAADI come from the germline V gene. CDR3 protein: CASTTGAGQPQHF. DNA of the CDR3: TGCGCCAGCACTACAGGGGCTGGCCAGCCCCAGCATTTT.

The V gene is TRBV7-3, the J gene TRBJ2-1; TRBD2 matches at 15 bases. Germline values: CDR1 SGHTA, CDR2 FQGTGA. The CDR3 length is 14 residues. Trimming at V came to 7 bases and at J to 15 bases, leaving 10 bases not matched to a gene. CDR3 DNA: TGTGCCAGCATGCAAGGGACTAGCGGGAGGTCACCGTTCTTC. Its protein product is CASMQGTSGRSPFF.

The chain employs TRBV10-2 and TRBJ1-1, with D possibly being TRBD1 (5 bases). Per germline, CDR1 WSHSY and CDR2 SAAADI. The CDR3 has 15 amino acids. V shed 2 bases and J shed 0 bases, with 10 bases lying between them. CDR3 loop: CASSEDRGMNTEAFF. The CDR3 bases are TGCGCCAGCAGTGAGGACCGGGGGATGAACACTGAAGCTTTCTTT.

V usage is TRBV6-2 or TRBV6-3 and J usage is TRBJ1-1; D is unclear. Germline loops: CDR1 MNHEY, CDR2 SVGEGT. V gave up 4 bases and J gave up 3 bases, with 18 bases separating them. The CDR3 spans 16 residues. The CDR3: CASSSPLPAVYTEAFF. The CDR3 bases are TGTGCCAGCAGTTCCCCGTTGCCTGCAGTCTACACTGAAGCTTTCTTT.

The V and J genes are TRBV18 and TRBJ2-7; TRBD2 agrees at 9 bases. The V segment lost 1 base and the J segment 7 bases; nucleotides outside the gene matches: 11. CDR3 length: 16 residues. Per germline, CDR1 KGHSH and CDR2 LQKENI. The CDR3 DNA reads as TGTGCCAGCTCACCACGGCTAGCGGGGCCCACGACGGAGCAGTACTTC. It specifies CASSPRLAGPTTEQYF. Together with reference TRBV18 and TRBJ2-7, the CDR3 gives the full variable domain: NAGVMQNPRHLVRRRGQEARLRCSPMKGHSHVYWYRQLPEEGLKFMVYLQKENIIDESGMPKERFSAEFPKEGPSILRIQQVVRGDSAAYFCASSPRLAGPTTEQYFGPGTRLTVT.

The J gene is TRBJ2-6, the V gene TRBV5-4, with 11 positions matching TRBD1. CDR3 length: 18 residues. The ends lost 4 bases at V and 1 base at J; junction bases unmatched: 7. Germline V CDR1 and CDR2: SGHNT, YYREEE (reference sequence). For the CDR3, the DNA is TGTGCCAGCAGCCCTCCCGGACAGGGGGCATCTGGGGCCAACGTCCTGACTTTC. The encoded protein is CASSPPGQGASGANVLTF. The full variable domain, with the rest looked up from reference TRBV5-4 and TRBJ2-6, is ETGVTQSPTHLIKTRGQQVTLRCSSQSGHNTVSWYQQALGQGPQFIFQYYREEENGRGNFPPRFSGLQFPNYSSELNVNALELDDSALYLCASSPPGQGASGANVLTFGAGSRLTVL.

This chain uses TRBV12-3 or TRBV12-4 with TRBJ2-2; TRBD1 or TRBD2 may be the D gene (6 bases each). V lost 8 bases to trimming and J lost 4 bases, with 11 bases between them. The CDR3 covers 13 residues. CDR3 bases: TGTGCCAGCGGCAGGGGAGGCACCGGGGAGCTGTTTTTT. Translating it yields CASGRGGTGELFF.

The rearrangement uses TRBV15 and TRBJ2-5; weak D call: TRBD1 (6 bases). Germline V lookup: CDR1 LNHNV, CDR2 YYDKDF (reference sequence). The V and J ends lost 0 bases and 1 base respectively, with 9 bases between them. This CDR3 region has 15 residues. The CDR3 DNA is TGTGCCACCAGCAGAGATCAGGGGAGCCAAGAGACCCAGTACTTC. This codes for CATSRDQGSQETQYF.

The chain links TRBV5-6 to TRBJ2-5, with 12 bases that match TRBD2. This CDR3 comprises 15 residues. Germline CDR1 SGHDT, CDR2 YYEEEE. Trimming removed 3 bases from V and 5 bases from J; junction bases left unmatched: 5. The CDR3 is CASSYLAGGPETQYF. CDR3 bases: TGTGCCAGCAGCTACCTAGCGGGAGGGCCGGAGACCCAGTACTTC.

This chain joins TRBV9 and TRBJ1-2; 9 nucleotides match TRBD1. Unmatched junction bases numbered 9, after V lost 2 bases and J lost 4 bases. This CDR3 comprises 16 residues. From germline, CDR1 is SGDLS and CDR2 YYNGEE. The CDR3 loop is CASSVDGTGTVYGYTF. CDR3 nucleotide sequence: TGTGCCAGCAGCGTTGATGGGACAGGGACGGTCTATGGCTACACCTTC.

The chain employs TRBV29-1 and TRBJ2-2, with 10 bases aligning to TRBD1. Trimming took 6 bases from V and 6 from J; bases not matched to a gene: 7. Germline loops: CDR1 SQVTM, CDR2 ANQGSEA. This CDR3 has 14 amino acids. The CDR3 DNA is TGCAGCGTGGGCGGGACAGGGGACGCCGGGGAGCTGTTTTTT. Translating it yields CSVGGTGDAGELFF.

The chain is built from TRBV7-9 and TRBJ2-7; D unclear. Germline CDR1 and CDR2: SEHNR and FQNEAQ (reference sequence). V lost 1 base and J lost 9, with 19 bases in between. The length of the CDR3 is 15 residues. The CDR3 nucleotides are TGTGCCAGCAGCTTAGAGGGTGGCACTTTATTAACGCAGTACTTC. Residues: CASSLEGGTLLTQYF.

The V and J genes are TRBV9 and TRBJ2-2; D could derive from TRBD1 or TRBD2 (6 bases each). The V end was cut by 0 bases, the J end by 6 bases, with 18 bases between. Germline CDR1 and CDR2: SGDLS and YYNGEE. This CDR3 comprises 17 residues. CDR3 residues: CASSVEGGRLNAGELFF. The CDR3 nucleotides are TGTGCCAGCAGCGTAGAAGGGGGGAGACTAAATGCCGGGGAGCTGTTTTTT.

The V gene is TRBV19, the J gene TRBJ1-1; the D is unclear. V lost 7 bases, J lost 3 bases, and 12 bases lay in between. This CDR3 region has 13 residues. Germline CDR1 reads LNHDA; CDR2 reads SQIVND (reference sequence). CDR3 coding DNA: TGTGCCAGTACCATGGGATCGGACACTGAAGCTTTCTTT. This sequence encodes CASTMGSDTEAFF.

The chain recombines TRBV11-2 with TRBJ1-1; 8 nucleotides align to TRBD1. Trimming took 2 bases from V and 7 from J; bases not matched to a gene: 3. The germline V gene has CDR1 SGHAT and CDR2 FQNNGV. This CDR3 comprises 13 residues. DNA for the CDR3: TGTGCCAGCAGCTTATTCGGACAGGGTGAAGCTTTCTTT. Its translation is CASSLFGQGEAFF.

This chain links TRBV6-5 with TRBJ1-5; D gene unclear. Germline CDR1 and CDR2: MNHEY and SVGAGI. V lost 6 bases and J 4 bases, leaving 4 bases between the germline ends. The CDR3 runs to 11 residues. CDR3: CASRLNQPQHF. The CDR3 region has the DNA TGTGCCAGCAGACTAAATCAGCCCCAGCATTTT.

This CDR3 reads CASSEILSSGNEQFF. The CDR3 DNA reads TGTGCCAGCAGTGAAATCCTATCTAGCGGCAATGAGCAGTTCTTC. The V and J genes are TRBV6-1 and TRBJ2-1; 7 bases match TRBD2. The V gene's germline CDR1 is MNHNS and CDR2 SASEGT. This CDR3 has 15 residues. Trimming at V came to 2 bases and at J to 6 bases, leaving 7 bases not matched to a gene.

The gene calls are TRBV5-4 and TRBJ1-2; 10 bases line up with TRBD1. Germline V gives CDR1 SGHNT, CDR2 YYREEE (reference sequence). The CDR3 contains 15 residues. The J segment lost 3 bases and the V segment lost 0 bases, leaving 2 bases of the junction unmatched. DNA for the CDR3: TGTGCCAGCAGCTTGGGGGGGACAGGGGACTATGGCTACACCTTC. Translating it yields CASSLGGTGDYGYTF.

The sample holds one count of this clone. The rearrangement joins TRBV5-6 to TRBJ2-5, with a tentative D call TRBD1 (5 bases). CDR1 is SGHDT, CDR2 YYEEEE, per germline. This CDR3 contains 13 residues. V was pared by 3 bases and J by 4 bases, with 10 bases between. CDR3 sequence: CASSSKQVETQYF. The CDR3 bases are TGTGCCAGCAGCTCCAAACAGGTAGAGACCCAGTACTTC.

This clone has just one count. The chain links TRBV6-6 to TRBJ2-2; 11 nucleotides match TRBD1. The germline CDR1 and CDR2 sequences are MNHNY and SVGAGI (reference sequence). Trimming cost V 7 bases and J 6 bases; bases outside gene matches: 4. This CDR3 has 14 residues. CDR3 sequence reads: CASTGQGAPGELFF. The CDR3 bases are TGTGCCAGCACAGGACAGGGGGCGCCCGGGGAGCTGTTTTTT.

The CDR3: CASSLARGSFEKLFF. CDR3 nucleotide sequence: TGTGCCAGCAGCTTAGCTCGGGGATCCTTCGAAAAACTGTTTTTT. The chain uses TRBV7-9 and TRBJ1-4; D is ambiguous. This CDR3 has 15 residues. V gave up 0 bases and J gave up 8 bases, with 13 bases separating them. From germline, CDR1 is SEHNR and CDR2 FQNEAQ (reference sequence).

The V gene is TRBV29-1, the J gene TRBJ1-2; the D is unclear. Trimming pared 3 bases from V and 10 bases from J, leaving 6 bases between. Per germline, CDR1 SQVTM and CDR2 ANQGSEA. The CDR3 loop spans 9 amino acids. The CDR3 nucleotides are TGCAGCGTTGACGGGTTCTACACCTTC. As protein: CSVDGFYTF.

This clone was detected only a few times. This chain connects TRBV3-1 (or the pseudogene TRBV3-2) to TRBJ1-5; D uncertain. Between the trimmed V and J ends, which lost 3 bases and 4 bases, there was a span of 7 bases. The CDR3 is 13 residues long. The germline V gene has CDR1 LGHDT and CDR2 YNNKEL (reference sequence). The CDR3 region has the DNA TGTGCCAGCAGCCACCCCGGGAATCAGCCCCAGCATTTT. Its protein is CASSHPGNQPQHF.

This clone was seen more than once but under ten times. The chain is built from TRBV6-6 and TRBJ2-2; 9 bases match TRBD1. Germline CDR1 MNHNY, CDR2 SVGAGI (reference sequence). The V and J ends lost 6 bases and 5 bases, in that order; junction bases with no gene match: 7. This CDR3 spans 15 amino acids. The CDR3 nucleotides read TGTGCCAGCAGGCGGGGACAGGGCGAGACCGGGGAGCTGTTTTTT. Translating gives CASRRGQGETGELFF.

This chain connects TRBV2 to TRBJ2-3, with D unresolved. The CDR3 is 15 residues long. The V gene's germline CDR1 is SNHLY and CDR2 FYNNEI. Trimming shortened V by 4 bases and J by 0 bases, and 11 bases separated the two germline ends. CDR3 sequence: CASSVTYTSTDTQYF. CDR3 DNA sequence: TGTGCCAGCAGTGTAACTTATACTAGCACAGATACGCAGTATTTT. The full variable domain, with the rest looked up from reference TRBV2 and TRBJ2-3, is EPEVTQTPSHQVTQMGQEVILRCVPISNHLYFYWYRQILGQKVEFLVSFYNNEISEKSEIFDDQFSVERPDGSNFTLKIRSTKLEDSAMYFCASSVTYTSTDTQYFGPGTRLTVL.

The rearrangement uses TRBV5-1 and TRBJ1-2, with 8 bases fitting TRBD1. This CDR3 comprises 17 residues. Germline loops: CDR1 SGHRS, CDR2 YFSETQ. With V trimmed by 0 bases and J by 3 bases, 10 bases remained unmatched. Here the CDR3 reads CASSLGQGARWDYGYTF. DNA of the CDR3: TGCGCCAGCAGCTTGGGGCAGGGGGCACGTTGGGACTATGGCTACACCTTC.

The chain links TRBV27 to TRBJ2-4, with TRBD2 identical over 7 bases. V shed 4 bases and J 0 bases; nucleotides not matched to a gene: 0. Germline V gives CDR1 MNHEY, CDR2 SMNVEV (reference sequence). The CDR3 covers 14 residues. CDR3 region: CASSSGGAKNIQYF. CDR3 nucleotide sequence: TGTGCCAGCAGTTCGGGGGGAGCCAAAAACATTCAGTACTTC.